One and the same sample provided the 5 T cell receptor beta chains below, sequenced in a study of identical twins. MiXCR, run by TCRdb on the 5' RACE reads, gives a single entry per CDR3 protein. The sample holds approximately 890,000 distinct CDR3 sequences, over 9% seen once. These data are also associated with another study on yellow fever vaccine responses in identical twins.

Sequenced material: PBMCs. All receptors come from a woman aged 18-29 years in good health.

CDR3 region: CAISESGRVGEQYF. CDR3 DNA sequence: TGTGCCATCAGTGAGTCAGGCAGGGTGGGCGAGCAGTACTTC. The chain couples TRBV10-3 to TRBJ2-7, with D possibly TRBD1 on 5 matching bases. With 0 bases removed from V and 6 bases from J, the gap between germline ends came to 12 bases. The CDR3 is 14 residues long. Germline V gene lookup returns CDR1 ENHRY and CDR2 SYGVKD.

This clonotype was recorded a few times. This chain connects TRBV3-1 to TRBJ2-2; no definite D call. Trimming shortened V by 3 bases and J by 3 bases, and 14 bases separated the two germline ends. The CDR3 length is 16 residues. Looked up from germline, CDR1 is LGHDT and CDR2 is YNNKEL (reference sequence). In DNA form, the CDR3 reads TGTGCCAGCAGCCAGTATCAACTATCCTACACCGGGGAGCTGTTTTTT. Translated, it gives CASSQYQLSYTGELFF. The full variable domain, with the rest looked up from reference TRBV3-1 and TRBJ2-2, is DTAVSQTPKYLVTQMGNDKSIKCEQNLGHDTMYWYKQDSKKFLKIMFSYNNKELIINETVPNRFSPKSPDKAHLNLHINSLELGDSAVYFCASSQYQLSYTGELFFGEGSRLTVL.

The CDR3, as DNA: TGTGCCAGCAGCCGAGGGACAGGTCTGGATTCACCCCTCCACTTT. Translating it yields CASSRGTGLDSPLHF. The chain carries TRBV3-1 and TRBJ1-6; 8 bases fit TRBD1. Trimming took 4 bases from V and 8 from J; bases not matched to a gene: 7. This CDR3 contains 15 residues. Germline V gene lookup returns CDR1 LGHDT and CDR2 YNNKEL (reference sequence). Variable domain in full (rest from reference TRBV3-1 and TRBJ1-6): DTAVSQTPKYLVTQMGNDKSIKCEQNLGHDTMYWYKQDSKKFLKIMFSYNNKELIINETVPNRFSPKSPDKAHLNLHINSLELGDSAVYFCASSRGTGLDSPLHFGNGTRLTVT.

Many counts were recorded for this clonotype. The junction does not match germline at one end; this may be a read error. The CDR3 DNA reads as TGCAGCGTATGGGACAGGGGGAATGGACTAGCGGGCTGGAACTTC. Its translation is CSVWDRGNGLAGWNF. The chain links TRBV29-1 to TRBJ2-7; D assignment may be TRBD1 or TRBD2 (11 bases each). The germline CDR1 and CDR2 sequences are SQVTM and ANQGSEA. The CDR3 sequence is 15 residues long.

This clonotype was counted ten times or more. The V call is TRBV7-2, the J call TRBJ1-4; TRBD1 agrees at 7 bases. The trim removed 0 bases at V and 7 bases at J, leaving 11 bases unmatched. Germline CDR1 and CDR2: SGHTA and FQGNSA. The CDR3 spans 17 residues. The CDR3 coding sequence is TGTGCCAGCAGCTTAGCGTATAAGGGGGCAAAAGCTGAAAAACTGTTTTTT. It specifies CASSLAYKGAKAEKLFF. Based on the CDR3 plus reference TRBV7-2 and TRBJ1-4, the full variable domain is GAGVSQSPSNKVTEKGKDVELRCDPISGHTALYWYRQSLGQGLEFLIYFQGNSAPDKSGLPSDRFSAERTGGSVSTLTIQRTQQEDSAVYLCASSLAYKGAKAEKLFFGSGTQLSVL.